This T cell receptor beta chain was identified in a study of TIL therapy for anti-PD-1-resistant metastatic lung cancer. The wider study: Tumors carried a median about 1.5 non-synonymous mutations per megabase.

The immunoSEQ assay was v3. Survey-level samples got 1.5 million to 2.5 million read pairs; deep-level samples got roughly 4.5-6 million. Clones were sequenced by immunoSEQ multiplex PCR, and TCRdb holds only the in-frame ones, with some missing. Of tens of thousands of clones detected, over 65% appear once; the ten largest clones hold approximately 5.6%. CDR3 length: 15 amino acids. Germline V gene sequence: CDR1 MNHEY, CDR2 SVGAGI. V lost 6 bases, J lost 6 bases, and 18 bases lay in between. Time point reported: pre-treatment sample, taken before nivolumab and TIL therapy. The tumor samples were excised metastases, mostly pleural nodules or supraclavicular lymph nodes. Patients then received nivolumab; progressors got lymphodepletion, TIL and IL-2. Stage 4 NSCLC adults joined between October 2017 and January 2020.

The chain joins TRBV6-5 to TRBJ2-1; no clear D gene. The sample was tumor tissue, taken at baseline. This receptor was obtained from a person aged 25 to 85 with non-small cell lung cancer. CDR3 DNA sequence: TGTGCCAGCAGCTCTGACCCGACCAGGCCCAATGAGCAGTTCTTC. It yields the protein CASSSDPTRPNEQFF.